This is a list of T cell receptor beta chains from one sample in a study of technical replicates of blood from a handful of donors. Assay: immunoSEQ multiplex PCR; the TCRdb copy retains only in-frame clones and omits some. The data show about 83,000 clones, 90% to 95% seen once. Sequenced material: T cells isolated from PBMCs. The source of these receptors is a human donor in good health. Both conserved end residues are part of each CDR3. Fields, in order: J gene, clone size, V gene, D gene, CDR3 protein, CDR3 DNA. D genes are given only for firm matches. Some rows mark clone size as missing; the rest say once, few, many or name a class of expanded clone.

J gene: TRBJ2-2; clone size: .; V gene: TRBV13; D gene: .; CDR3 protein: CASSSGLMNTGELFF; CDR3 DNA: TGTGCCAGCAGTTCAGGACTCATGAACACCGGGGAGCTGTTTTTT
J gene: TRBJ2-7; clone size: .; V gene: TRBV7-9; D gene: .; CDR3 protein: CASSSSGPYEQYF; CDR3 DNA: TGTGCCAGCAGCTCCAGCGGACCCTACGAGCAGTACTTC
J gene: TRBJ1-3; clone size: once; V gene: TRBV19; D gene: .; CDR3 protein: CANETDGLRYF; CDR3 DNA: TGTGCCAACGAAACCGACGGACTTCGCTATTTT
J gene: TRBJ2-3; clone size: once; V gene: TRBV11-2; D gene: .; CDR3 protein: CASRYSIQGLGTDTQYF; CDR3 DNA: TGTGCCAGCAGGTACTCTATACAGGGTTTGGGCACAGATACGCAGTATTTT
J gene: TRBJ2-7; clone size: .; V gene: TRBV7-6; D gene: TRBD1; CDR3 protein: CASSSGQGASYEQYF; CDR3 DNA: TGTGCCAGCAGCTCCGGACAGGGAGCCTCCTACGAGCAGTACTTC
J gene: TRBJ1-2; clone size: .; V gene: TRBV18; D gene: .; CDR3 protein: CASSPDSNYGYTF; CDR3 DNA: TGTGCCAGCTCGCCGGACAGTAACTATGGCTACACCTTC
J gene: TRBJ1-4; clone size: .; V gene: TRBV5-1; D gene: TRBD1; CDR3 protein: CASSLGGTGIRLFF; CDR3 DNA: TGCGCCAGCAGCTTGGGTGGGACAGGTATTCGTCTGTTTTTT
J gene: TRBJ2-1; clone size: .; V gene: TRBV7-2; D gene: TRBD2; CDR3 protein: CASSSGTSGYNEQFF; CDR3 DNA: TGTGCCAGCAGCTCTGGGACTAGCGGATACAATGAGCAGTTCTTC
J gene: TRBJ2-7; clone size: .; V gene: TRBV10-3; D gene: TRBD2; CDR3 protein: CAISDGTSGEQYF; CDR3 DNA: TGTGCCATCAGTGACGGGACTAGCGGCGAGCAGTACTTC
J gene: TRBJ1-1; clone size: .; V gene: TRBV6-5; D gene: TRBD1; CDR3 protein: CASSYPGQMNTEAFF; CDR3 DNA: TGTGCCAGCAGTTACCCGGGACAGATGAACACTGAAGCTTTCTTT
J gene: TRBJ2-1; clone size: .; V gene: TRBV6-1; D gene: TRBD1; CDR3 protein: CASSEMGQGANEQFF; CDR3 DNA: TGTGCCAGCAGTGAAATGGGACAGGGGGCTAATGAGCAGTTCTTC
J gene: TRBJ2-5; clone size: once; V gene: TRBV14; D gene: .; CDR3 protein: CASSQVMWTGTPQETQYF; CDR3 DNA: TGTGCCAGCAGCCAAGTAATGTGGACCGGGACACCCCAAGAGACCCAGTACTTC
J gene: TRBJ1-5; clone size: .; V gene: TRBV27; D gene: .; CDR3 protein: CASSIPGSNQPQHF; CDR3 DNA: TGTGCCAGCAGTATACCGGGGTCCAATCAGCCCCAGCATTTT
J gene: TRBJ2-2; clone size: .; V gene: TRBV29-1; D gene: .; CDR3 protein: CSVGRGNTGELFF; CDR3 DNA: TGCAGCGTTGGGCGGGGCAACACCGGGGAGCTGTTTTTT
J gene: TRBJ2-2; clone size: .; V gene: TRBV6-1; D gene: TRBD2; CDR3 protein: CASRVAGGPGELFF; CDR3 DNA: TGTGCCAGCAGGGTAGCGGGGGGGCCCGGGGAGCTGTTTTTT
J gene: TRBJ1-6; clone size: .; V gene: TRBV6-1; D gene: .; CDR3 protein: CASDPAGNSPLHF; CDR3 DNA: TGTGCCAGTGACCCTGCGGGTAATTCACCCCTCCACTTT
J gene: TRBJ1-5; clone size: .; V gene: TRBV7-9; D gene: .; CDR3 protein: CASSPGGLDQPQHF; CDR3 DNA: TGTGCCAGCAGCCCGGGGGGATTGGATCAGCCCCAGCATTTT
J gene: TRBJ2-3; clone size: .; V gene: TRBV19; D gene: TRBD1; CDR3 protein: CASSRGQTSTDTQYF; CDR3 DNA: TGTGCCAGTAGTAGGGGACAGACTAGCACAGATACGCAGTATTTT
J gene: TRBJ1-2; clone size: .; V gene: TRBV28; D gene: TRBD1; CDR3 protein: CASSQQLTGDGYGYTF; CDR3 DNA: TGTGCCAGCAGTCAACAACTGACAGGGGATGGCTATGGCTACACCTTC
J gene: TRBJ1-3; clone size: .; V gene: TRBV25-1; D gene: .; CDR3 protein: CASSLAGVGNTIYF; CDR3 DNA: TGTGCCAGCAGTTTAGCCGGAGTTGGAAACACCATATATTTT
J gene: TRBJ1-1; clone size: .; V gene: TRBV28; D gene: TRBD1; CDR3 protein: CASRGSYRTGVESMNTEAFF; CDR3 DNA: TGTGCCAGCAGGGGGTCTTATCGGACAGGGGTCGAATCGATGAACACTGAAGCTTTCTTT
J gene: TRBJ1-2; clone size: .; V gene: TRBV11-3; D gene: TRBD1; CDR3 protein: CASSKRDRTGLSSRGYTF; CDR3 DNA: TGTGCCAGCAGCAAACGGGACAGGACGGGGCTAAGTTCGCGGGGCTACACCTTC
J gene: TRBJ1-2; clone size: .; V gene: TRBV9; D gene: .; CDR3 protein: CASSGQSGITNYGYTF; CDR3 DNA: TGTGCCAGCAGCGGACAATCAGGGATAACTAACTATGGCTACACCTTC
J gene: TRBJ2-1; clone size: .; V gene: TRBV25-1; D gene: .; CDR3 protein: CASSEREGRNEQFF; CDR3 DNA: TGTGCCAGCAGTGAACGGGAAGGTCGGAATGAGCAGTTCTTC
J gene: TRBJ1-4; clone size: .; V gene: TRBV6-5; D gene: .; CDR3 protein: CASSRTASNEKLFF; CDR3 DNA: TGTGCCAGCAGTCGGACAGCTAGTAATGAAAAACTGTTTTTT
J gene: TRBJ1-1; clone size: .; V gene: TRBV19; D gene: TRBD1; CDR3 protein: CASSVRTGATEAFF; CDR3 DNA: TGTGCCAGTAGCGTCCGGACAGGGGCTACTGAAGCTTTCTTT
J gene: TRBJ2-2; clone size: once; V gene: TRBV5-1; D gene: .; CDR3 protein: CASGGEGELFF; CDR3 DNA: TGCGCCAGCGGGGGCGAAGGGGAGCTGTTTTTT
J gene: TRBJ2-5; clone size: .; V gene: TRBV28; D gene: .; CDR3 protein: CASTSEGGRQETQYF; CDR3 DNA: TGTGCCAGCACCTCTGAGGGTGGACGCCAAGAGACCCAGTACTTC
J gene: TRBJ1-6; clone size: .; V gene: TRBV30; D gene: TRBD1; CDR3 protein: CAWSTQGQGFNSPLHF; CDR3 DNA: TGTGCCTGGAGTACCCAGGGACAGGGCTTTAATTCACCCCTCCACTTT
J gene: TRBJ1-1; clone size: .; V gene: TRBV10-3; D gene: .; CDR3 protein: CAILDFDGGPEAFF; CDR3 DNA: TGTGCCATCTTGGACTTTGACGGCGGGCCTGAAGCTTTCTTT
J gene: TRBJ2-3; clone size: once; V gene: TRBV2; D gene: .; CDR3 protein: CASSRGGGTDTQYF; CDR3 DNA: TGTGCCAGCAGCCGAGGGGGAGGGACAGATACGCAGTATTTT
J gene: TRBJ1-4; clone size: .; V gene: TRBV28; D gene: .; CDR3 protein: CASSLLKTFEKLFF; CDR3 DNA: TGTGCCAGCAGTTTGTTAAAAACTTTTGAAAAACTGTTTTTT
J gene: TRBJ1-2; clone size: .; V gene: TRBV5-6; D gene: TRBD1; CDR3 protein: CASSSDREISYTF; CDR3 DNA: TGTGCCAGCAGCTCGGACAGGGAGATTTCCTACACCTTC
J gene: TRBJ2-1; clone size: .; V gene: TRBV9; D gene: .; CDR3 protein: CASSVVAVPYNEQFF; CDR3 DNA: TGTGCCAGCAGCGTAGTTGCGGTCCCCTACAATGAGCAGTTCTTC
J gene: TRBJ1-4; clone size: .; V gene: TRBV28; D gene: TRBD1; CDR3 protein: CASSYGRQGDEKLFF; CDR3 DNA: TGTGCCAGCAGCTACGGGAGACAGGGAGATGAAAAACTGTTTTTT
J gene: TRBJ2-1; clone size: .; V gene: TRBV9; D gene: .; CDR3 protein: CASSVAIPYNEQFF; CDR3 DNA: TGTGCCAGCAGCGTAGCCATCCCCTACAATGAGCAGTTCTTC
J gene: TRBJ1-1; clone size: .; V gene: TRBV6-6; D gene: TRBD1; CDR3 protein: CASITDRENTEAFF; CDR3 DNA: TGTGCCAGCATAACGGACAGGGAGAACACTGAAGCTTTCTTT
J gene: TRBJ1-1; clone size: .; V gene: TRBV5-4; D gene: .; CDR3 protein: CASRNRKGTTDGTEAFF; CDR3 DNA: TGTGCCAGCAGAAATAGAAAAGGGACAACCGATGGCACTGAAGCTTTCTTT
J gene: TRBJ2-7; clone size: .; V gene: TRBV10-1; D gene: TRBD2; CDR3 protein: CASSEGLAAPYEQYF; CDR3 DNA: TGCGCCAGCAGCGAGGGCCTAGCGGCGCCCTACGAGCAGTACTTC
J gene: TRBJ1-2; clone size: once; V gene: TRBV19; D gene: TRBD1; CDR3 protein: CASSIPPGTGYGYTF; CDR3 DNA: TGTGCCAGTAGTATTCCCCCCGGGACAGGATATGGCTACACCTTC
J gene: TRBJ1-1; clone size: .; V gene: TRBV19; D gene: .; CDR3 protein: CASSIGSRGTEAFF; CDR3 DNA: TGTGCCAGTAGTATAGGAAGCCGCGGCACTGAAGCTTTCTTT
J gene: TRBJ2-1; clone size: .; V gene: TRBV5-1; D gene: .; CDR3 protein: CASSLNSEQFF; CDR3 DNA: TGCGCCAGCAGCTTGAATAGTGAGCAGTTCTTC
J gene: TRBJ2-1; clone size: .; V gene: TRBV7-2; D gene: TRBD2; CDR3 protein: CASSLRIAGGNEQFF; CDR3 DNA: TGTGCCAGCAGCTTAAGGATAGCGGGAGGTAATGAGCAGTTCTTC
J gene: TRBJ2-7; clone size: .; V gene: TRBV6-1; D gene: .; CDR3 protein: CASSALQGSHEQYF; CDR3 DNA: TGTGCCAGCAGTGCCCTACAGGGCTCCCACGAGCAGTACTTC
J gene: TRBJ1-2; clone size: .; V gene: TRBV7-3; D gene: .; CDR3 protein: CASSPSHSTNYGYTF; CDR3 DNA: TGTGCCAGCAGCCCGTCCCATAGCACGAACTATGGCTACACCTTC
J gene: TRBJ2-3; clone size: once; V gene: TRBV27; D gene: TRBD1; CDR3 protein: CASRLLTGDLFGTQYF; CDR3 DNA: TGTGCCAGCAGACTACTGACAGGGGATTTGTTCGGTACGCAGTATTTT
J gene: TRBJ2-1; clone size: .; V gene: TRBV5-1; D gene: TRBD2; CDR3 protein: CASSPRRDSGGVNEQFF; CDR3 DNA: TGCGCCAGCAGCCCGCGGCGGGATAGCGGGGGGGTTAATGAGCAGTTCTTC
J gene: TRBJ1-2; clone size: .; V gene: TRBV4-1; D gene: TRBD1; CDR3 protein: CASSQEGTGPFGGYTF; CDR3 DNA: TGCGCCAGCAGCCAAGAGGGGACAGGGCCCTTCGGTGGCTACACCTTC
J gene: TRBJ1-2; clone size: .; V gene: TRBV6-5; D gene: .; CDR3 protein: CASSYSGVDYGYTF; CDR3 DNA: TGTGCCAGCAGTTACTCAGGGGTAGACTATGGCTACACCTTC
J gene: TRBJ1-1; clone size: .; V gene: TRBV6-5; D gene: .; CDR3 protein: CASSYVSNTEAFF; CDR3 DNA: TGTGCCAGCAGTTACGTCAGTAACACTGAAGCTTTCTTT
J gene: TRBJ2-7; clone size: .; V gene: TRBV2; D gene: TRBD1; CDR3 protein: CASSNRGYEQYF; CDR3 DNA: TGTGCCAGCAGCAACAGGGGTTACGAGCAGTACTTC
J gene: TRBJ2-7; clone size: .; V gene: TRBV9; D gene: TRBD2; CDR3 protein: CASSGGGLALDEQYF; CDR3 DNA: TGTGCCAGCAGCGGGGGGGGACTAGCGTTGGACGAGCAGTACTTC
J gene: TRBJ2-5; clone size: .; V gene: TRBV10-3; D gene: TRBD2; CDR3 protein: CASSTSGQETQYF; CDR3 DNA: TGTGCCAGCAGTACTAGCGGCCAAGAGACCCAGTACTTC
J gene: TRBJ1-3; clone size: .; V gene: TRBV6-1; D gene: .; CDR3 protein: CASSEALWQNSGNTIYF; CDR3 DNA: TGTGCCAGCAGTGAAGCGCTTTGGCAGAACTCTGGAAACACCATATATTTT
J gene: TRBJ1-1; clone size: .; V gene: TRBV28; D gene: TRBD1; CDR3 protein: CASSSPLPGGTEAFF; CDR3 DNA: TGTGCCAGCAGCTCCCCCTTACCAGGGGGCACTGAAGCTTTCTTT
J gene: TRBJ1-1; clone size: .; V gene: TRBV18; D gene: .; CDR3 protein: CASSPRQALMNTEAFF; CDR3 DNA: TGTGCCAGCTCACCCCGGCAGGCTCTCATGAACACTGAAGCTTTCTTT
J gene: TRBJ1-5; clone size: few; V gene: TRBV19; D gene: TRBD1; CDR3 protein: CASSIRGTGRVWQPQHF; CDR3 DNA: TGTGCCAGTAGTATCAGGGGGACAGGGAGGGTTTGGCAGCCCCAGCATTTT